This TCR beta chain was sequenced for a study of beta chain features in type 1 diabetes. The entirety of the isolated RNA underwent reverse transcription, so expressed TCRB transcripts were sequenced. The repertoire was sequenced with immunoSEQ multiplex PCR; TCRdb's copy has only in-frame clones and lacks some. Here the sample spans roughly 170,000 clones, about 13% being singletons. V lost 0 bases, J lost 0 bases, and 7 bases stayed unmatched. This CDR3 spans 18 amino acids. CDR1 is WNHNN and CDR2 is SYGVQD in the germline V gene (reference sequence). This clone was detected a few times. V usage is TRBV10-1 and J usage is TRBJ2-3; 9 bases match TRBD2. The TCR sequence derives from a woman under 30 in good health. Material: central memory CD4+ T cells from blood. CDR3: CASSESFEAGGSTDTQYF. The CDR3 region has the DNA TGCGCCAGCAGTGAGTCGTTTGAGGCGGGAGGGAGCACAGATACGCAGTATTTT.